The next 22 T cell receptor beta chains were all read from a single sample in a study of T cell responses to AZD1222 COVID-19 vaccine. Profiling relied on immunoSEQ multiplex PCR, and the TCRdb table lists in-frame clones only, not all of them. Among tens of thousands of clones listed, about nine tenths were seen once. The specimen was peripheral blood, collected 28 days after the second AZD1222 dose. These receptors all stem from an adult who received the AZD1222 COVID-19 vaccine.

The chain has TRBV27 and TRBJ2-3; 8 nucleotides line up with TRBD1. The V gene end was trimmed by 5 bases and the J gene end by 2 bases; junction bases not matched to a gene: 3. CDR1 is MNHEY and CDR2 is SMNVEV in the germline V gene (reference sequence). The CDR3 runs to 14 residues. The CDR3 DNA is TGTGCCAGCAGTCGACAGGGGTTCACAGATACGCAGTATTTT. Its translation: CASSRQGFTDTQYF.

The chain couples TRBV12-3 or TRBV12-4 to TRBJ1-2; D is ambiguous. This CDR3 has 12 residues. Trimming shortened V by 6 bases and J by 2 bases, and 7 bases separated the two germline ends. CDR3 in DNA: TGTGCCAGCAGCTTTCGAAACTATGGCTACACCTTC. Residues: CASSFRNYGYTF.

The chain uses TRBV11-2 and TRBJ2-3, with 13 bases matching TRBD2. The V segment lost 5 bases and the J segment 4 bases; nucleotides outside the gene matches: 6. Germline V CDR1 and CDR2: SGHAT, FQNNGV. The CDR3 has 16 amino acids. CDR3 DNA: TGTGCCAGCAGCATCGGACTAGCGGGGGTTTCAGATACGCAGTATTTT. Translating gives CASSIGLAGVSDTQYF.

V is TRBV7-9 and J is TRBJ1-2, with D unclear. The CDR3 runs 17 residues. V lost 2 bases and J 4 bases, leaving 20 bases between the germline ends. Germline lookup yields CDR1 SEHNR and CDR2 FQNEAQ (reference sequence). Written as DNA, the CDR3 is TGTGCCAGCAGCTTACCCCCTCAACAGACTGCTTTCTATGGCTACACCTTC. It codes for CASSLPPQQTAFYGYTF.

This chain uses TRBV5-1 with TRBJ2-3, with TRBD2 identical over 15 bases. Germline V gives CDR1 SGHRS, CDR2 YFSETQ. This CDR3 is built from 16 residues. V was clipped by 3 bases and J by 5 bases; unmatched bases: 4. The CDR3 here is CASSWTSGGARDTQYF. In DNA, the CDR3 is TGCGCCAGCAGCTGGACTAGCGGGGGGGCCAGAGATACGCAGTATTTT.

The chain couples TRBV11-2 to TRBJ2-1; tentative D call: TRBD2 (5 bases). The V gene lost 0 bases and the J gene lost 12 bases, with 21 bases spanning the gap. From germline, CDR1 is SGHAT and CDR2 FQNNGV. This CDR3 has 16 amino acids. The CDR3 protein is CASSLDRAFSGNLQFF. The CDR3 bases are TGTGCCAGCAGCTTAGATCGAGCCTTCTCGGGGAATTTGCAGTTCTTC.

Comments on this clone: Relative to the germline gene, one junction end is altered; a read error may explain this. The chain uses TRBV4-3 and TRBJ2-6; D is unclear. Germline V gene lookup returns CDR1 LGHNA and CDR2 YSLEER. The CDR3 spans 15 residues. The CDR3 coding sequence is TGCGCCAGCAGTCAAGGTGACTCTGGGGCCAACGTCCTGACTTTC. It is translated as CASSQGDSGANVLTF.

The chain combines TRBV5-1 with TRBJ2-7, with D unresolved. This CDR3 has 13 residues. Germline CDR1 reads SGHRS; CDR2 reads YFSETQ. V was shortened by 0 bases and J by 3 bases, with 7 bases between the two germline ends. The CDR3 loop is CASSLAGSYEQYF. The DNA of the CDR3 is TGCGCCAGCAGCTTGGCCGGTAGCTACGAGCAGTACTTC.

CDR3 DNA: TGCGCCAGCAGCCTTCGTCGGTACTACGAGCAGTACTTC. It encodes CASSLRRYYEQYF. The chain is built from TRBV4-1 and TRBJ2-7; no firm D call. This CDR3 spans 13 amino acids. V gave up 4 bases and J gave up 3 bases, with 10 bases separating them. CDR1 is MGHRA and CDR2 is YSYEKL in the germline V gene.

Regarding this clone: Sequence at one end of the junction differs from germline and may be a read error. The chain recombines TRBV19 with TRBJ2-3; the match to TRBD1 covers 9 bases. Germline CDR1 is LNHDA and CDR2 is SQIVND (reference sequence). CDR3 length: 16 residues. CDR3 sequence: CASSIRGQGSTDTQYF. The DNA of the CDR3 is TGTGCCAGTAGTATACGAGGACAGGGGTCTACAGATACGCAATATTTT.

This sequence joins TRBV6-5 and TRBJ1-2; 8 bases are a match to TRBD1. The CDR3 spans 13 residues. The junction had 5 bases not matched to a gene; V was cut back by 8 bases and J by 3 bases. In germline, CDR1 is MNHEY, CDR2 SVGAGI. This chain's CDR3 is CASAGQAYYGYTF. CDR3 sequence (DNA): TGTGCCAGCGCGGGACAGGCCTACTATGGCTACACCTTC.

This chain connects TRBV5-1 to TRBJ1-6, with D possibly being TRBD1 (5 bases). Trimming took off 0 bases at V and 7 bases at J, with 8 bases between the two ends. The CDR3 is 14 residues long. Germline values: CDR1 SGHRS, CDR2 YFSETQ. The CDR3 sequence: CASSLGQKNSPLHF. CDR3 in DNA: TGCGCCAGCAGCTTGGGACAGAAAAATTCACCCCTCCACTTT.

This clone was found a few times. The V call is TRBV4-2, the J call TRBJ2-2; possible D gene TRBD1, 7 bases. Germline CDR1 reads LGHNA; CDR2 reads YNFKEQ. The CDR3 contains 15 residues. V was shortened by 1 base and J by 8 bases, with 14 bases between the two germline ends. In nucleotides, the CDR3 is TGTGCCAGCAGCCAAGGACAGGGAGGAGGTGGGGAGCTGTTTTTT. It codes for CASSQGQGGGGELFF.

The chain joins TRBV9 to TRBJ2-2, with 7 bases that match TRBD2. Germline CDR1 reads SGDLS; CDR2 reads YYNGEE. The CDR3 is 15 amino acids. The trim removed 5 bases at V and 4 bases at J, leaving 8 bases unmatched. CDR3 nucleotides: TGTGCCAGCAGGCCCTCGCGGGGGAGCACCGGGGAGCTGTTTTTT. Protein sequence: CASRPSRGSTGELFF.

The chain carries TRBV7-2 and TRBJ2-5, with 7 bases identical to TRBD2. This CDR3 spans 16 amino acids. CDR1 and CDR2 (germline): SGHTA, FQGNSA. V lost 2 bases to trimming and J lost 5 bases; unmatched junction nucleotides: 11. CDR3 coding DNA: TGTGCCAGCAGCTTACCGGGACTAAGGGCTTTGGAGACCCAGTACTTC. This gives the protein CASSLPGLRALETQYF. Using reference TRBV7-2 and TRBJ2-5 for the parts outside the CDR3, the full variable domain is GAGVSQSPSNKVTEKGKDVELRCDPISGHTALYWYRQSLGQGLEFLIYFQGNSAPDKSGLPSDRFSAERTGGSVSTLTIQRTQQEDSAVYLCASSLPGLRALETQYFGPGTRLLVL.

The chain uses TRBV15 and TRBJ1-1, with TRBD1 as a possible D gene (5 bases). The V end lost 6 bases, the J end lost 4 bases, and 18 bases lay between the germline ends. This CDR3 contains 15 residues. The germline CDR1 and CDR2 sequences are LNHNV and YYDKDF (reference sequence). The CDR3 protein is CATSYAWGTGTEAFF. The CDR3 DNA follows: TGTGCCACCAGTTACGCATGGGGGACTGGCACTGAAGCTTTCTTT. Combining the CDR3 with reference TRBV15 and TRBJ1-1 gives the whole variable domain DAMVIQNPRYQVTQFGKPVTLSCSQTLNHNVMYWYQQKSSQAPKLLFHYYDKDFNNEADTPDNFQSRRPNTSFCFLDIRSPGLGDTAMYLCATSYAWGTGTEAFFGQGTRLTVV.

This rearrangement joins TRBV5-1 to TRBJ2-1; 10 bases are shared with TRBD1. This CDR3 is built from 14 residues. CDR1 is SGHRS, CDR2 YFSETQ, per germline. V lost 3 bases, J lost 6 bases, and 3 bases stayed unmatched. The CDR3 loop reads CASSSGQGFNEQFF. The CDR3 region has the DNA TGCGCCAGCAGCTCGGGACAGGGGTTCAATGAGCAGTTCTTC.

The chain joins TRBV12-3 or TRBV12-4 to TRBJ2-1; D is possibly TRBD2 (6 bases). V was shortened by 6 bases and J by 0 bases, with 6 bases between the two germline ends. CDR3 length equals 13 residues. The CDR3 loop is CASSGGSYNEQFF. CDR3 sequence (DNA): TGTGCCAGCAGCGGGGGCTCCTACAATGAGCAGTTCTTC.

This chain uses TRBV20-1 with TRBJ1-2, with 7 bases that match TRBD1. Unmatched junction bases numbered 4, after V lost 4 bases and J lost 8 bases. Germline values: CDR1 DFQATT, CDR2 SNEGSKA (reference sequence). The CDR3 has 11 amino acids. CDR3 bases: TGCAGTGCTAAGGGGGCGCAGGGCTACACCTTC. Encoded protein: CSAKGAQGYTF.

The J gene is TRBJ2-7, the V gene TRBV15; D is possibly TRBD1 or TRBD2 (5 bases each). V lost 0 bases, J lost 4 bases, and 10 bases lay in between. The CDR3 is made up of 14 amino acids. Germline V gives CDR1 LNHNV, CDR2 YYDKDF (reference sequence). The CDR3, as DNA: TGTGCCACCAGCAGAGATGAGGGACCTTACGAGCAGTACTTC. This translates into CATSRDEGPYEQYF.

V gene TRBV2 combines with J gene TRBJ2-5; 10 nucleotides agree with TRBD2. The CDR3 loop spans 15 amino acids. Germline CDR1 reads SNHLY; CDR2 reads FYNNEI. J lost 4 bases, V lost 5 bases, and 7 bases had no gene match. CDR3 protein: CASSTGLAVRETQYF. The CDR3 nucleotides are TGTGCCAGCAGTACAGGACTAGCGGTCCGAGAGACCCAGTACTTC.

The chain is built from TRBV14 and TRBJ2-4; 8 nucleotides match TRBD2. Looked up from germline, CDR1 is SGHDN and CDR2 is FVKESK. V was pared by 4 bases and J by 7 bases, with 6 bases of the junction left unmatched. This CDR3 is built from 14 residues. CDR3 sequence reads: CASSLSGGLNIQYF. CDR3 nucleotides: TGTGCCAGCAGCCTGTCGGGGGGGCTGAACATTCAGTACTTC.